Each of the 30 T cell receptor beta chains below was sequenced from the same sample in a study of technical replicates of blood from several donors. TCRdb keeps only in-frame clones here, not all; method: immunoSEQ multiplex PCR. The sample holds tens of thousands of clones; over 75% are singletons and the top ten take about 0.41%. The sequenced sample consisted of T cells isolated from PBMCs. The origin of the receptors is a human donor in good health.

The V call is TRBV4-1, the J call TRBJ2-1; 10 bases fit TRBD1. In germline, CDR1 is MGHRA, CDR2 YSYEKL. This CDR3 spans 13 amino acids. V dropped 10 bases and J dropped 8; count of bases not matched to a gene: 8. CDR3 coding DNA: TGCGCCATTGGGACAGGGGTATGGGATGAGCAGTTCTTC. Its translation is CAIGTGVWDEQFF.

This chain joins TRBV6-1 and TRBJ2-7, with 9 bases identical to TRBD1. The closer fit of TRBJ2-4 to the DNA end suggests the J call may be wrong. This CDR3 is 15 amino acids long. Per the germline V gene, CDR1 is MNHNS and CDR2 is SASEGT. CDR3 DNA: TGTGCCAGCAGATCCCCCGGGACAGGGTTCATCATTCAGTACTTC. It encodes CASRSPGTGFIIQYF.

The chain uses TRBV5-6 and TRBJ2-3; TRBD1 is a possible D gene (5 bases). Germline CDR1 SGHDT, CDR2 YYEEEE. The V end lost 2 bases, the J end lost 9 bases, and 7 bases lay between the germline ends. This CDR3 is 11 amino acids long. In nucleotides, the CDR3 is TGTGCCAGCAGCTTCAGGGAAACGCAGTATTTT. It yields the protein CASSFRETQYF.

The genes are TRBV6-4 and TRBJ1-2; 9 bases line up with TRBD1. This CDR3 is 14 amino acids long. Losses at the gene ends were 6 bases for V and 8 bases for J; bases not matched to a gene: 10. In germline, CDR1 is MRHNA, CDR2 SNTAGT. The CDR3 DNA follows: TGTGCCAGCAGCCGGGGACAGGGCGGTGAGGGCTACACCTTC. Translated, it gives CASSRGQGGEGYTF.

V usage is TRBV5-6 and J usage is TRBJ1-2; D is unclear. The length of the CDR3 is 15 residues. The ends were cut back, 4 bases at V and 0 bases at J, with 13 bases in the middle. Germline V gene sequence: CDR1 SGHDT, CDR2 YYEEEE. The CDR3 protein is CASSLARLANYGYTF. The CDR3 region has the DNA TGTGCCAGCAGCCTGGCCAGGTTAGCTAACTATGGCTACACCTTC.

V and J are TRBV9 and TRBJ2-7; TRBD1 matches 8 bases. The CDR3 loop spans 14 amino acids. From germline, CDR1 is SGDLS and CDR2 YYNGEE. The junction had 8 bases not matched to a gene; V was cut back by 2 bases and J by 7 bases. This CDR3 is CASSVGGQGEEQYF. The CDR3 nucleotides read TGTGCCAGCAGCGTCGGAGGACAGGGAGAAGAGCAGTACTTC.

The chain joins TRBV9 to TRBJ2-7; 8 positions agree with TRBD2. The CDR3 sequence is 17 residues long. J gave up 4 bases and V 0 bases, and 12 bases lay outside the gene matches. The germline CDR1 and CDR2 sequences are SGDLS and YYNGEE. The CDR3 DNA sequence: TGTGCCAGCAGCGTAGAACCTGGGACTAGAGCTTTATACGAGCAGTACTTC. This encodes CASSVEPGTRALYEQYF.

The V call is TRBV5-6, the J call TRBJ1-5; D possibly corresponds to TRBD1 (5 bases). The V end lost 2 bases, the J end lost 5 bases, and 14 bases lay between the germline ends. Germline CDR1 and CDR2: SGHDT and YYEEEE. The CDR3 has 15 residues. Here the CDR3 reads CASSLGWGGDQPQHF. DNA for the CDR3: TGTGCCAGCAGCTTAGGATGGGGAGGGGATCAGCCCCAGCATTTT.

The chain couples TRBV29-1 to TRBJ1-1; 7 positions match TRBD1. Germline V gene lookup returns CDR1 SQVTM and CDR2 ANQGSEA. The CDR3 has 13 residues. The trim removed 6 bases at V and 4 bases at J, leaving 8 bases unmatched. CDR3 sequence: CSVEGAQGTEAFF. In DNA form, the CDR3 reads TGCAGCGTCGAGGGGGCGCAGGGCACTGAAGCTTTCTTT.

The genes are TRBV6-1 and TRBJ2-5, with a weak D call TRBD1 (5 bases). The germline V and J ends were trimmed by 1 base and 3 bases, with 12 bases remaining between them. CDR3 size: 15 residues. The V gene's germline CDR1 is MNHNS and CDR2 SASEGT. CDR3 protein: CASSEGMGQKETQYF. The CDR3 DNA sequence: TGTGCCAGCAGTGAAGGGATGGGGCAGAAAGAGACCCAGTACTTC.

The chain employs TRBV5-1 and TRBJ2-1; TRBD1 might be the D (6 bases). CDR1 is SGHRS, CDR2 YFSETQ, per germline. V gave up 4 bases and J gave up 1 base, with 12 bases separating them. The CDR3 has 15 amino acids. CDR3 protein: CASSVEQGSYNEQFF. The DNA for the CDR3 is TGCGCCAGCAGCGTGGAGCAGGGGTCCTACAATGAGCAGTTCTTC.

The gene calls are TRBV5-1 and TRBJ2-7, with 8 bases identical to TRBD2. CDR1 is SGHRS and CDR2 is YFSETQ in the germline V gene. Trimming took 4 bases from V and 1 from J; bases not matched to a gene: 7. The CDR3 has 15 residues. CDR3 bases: TGCGCCAGCAGCCCCGGGGGGGCGGGATCCTACGAGCAGTACTTC. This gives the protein CASSPGGAGSYEQYF.

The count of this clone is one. In DNA form, the CDR3 reads TGTGCCAGCAGAGACAAGGGGAGGGAGCAGTACTTC. It yields the protein CASRDKGREQYF. This chain connects TRBV28 to TRBJ2-7, with D maybe TRBD2 (6 bases). CDR1 MDHEN and CDR2 SYDVKM come from the germline V gene. The length of the CDR3 is 12 residues. Deletions cut 6 bases from V and 7 bases from J, with 13 bases between.

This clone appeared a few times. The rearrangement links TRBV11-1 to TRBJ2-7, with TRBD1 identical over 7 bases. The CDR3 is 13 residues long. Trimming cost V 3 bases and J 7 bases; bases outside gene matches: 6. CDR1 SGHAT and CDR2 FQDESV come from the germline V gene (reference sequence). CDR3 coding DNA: TGTGCCAGCAGCTTTGGACAGGCGTGGGAGCAGTACTTC. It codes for CASSFGQAWEQYF.

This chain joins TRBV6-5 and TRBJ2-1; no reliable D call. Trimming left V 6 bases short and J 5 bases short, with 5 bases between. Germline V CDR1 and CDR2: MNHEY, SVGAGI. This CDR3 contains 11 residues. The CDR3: CASRLNNEQFF. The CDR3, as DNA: TGTGCCAGCAGACTTAACAATGAGCAGTTCTTC.

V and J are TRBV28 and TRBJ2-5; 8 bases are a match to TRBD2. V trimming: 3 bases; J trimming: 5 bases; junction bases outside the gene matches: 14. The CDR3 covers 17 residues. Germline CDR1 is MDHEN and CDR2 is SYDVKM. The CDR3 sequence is CASSFTIPGLGRETQYF. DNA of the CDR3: TGTGCCAGCAGTTTCACCATCCCGGGACTAGGGAGGGAGACCCAGTACTTC.

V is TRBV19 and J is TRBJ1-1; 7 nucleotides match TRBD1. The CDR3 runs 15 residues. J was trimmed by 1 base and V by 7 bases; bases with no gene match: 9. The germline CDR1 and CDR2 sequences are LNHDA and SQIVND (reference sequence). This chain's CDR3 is CASKNVRQGNTEAFF. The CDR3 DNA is TGTGCCAGTAAAAACGTCCGACAGGGGAACACTGAAGCTTTCTTT.

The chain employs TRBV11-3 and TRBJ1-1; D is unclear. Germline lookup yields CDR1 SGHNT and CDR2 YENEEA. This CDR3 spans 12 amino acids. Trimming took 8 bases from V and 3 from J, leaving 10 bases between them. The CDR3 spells CASLIGDTEAFF. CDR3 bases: TGTGCCAGCCTCATCGGGGACACTGAAGCTTTCTTT.

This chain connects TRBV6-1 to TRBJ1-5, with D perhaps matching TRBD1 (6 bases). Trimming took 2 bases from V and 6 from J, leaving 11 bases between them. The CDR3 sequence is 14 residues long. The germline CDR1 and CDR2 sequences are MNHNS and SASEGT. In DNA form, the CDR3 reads TGTGCCAGCAGTGAATCTGGGGGCGGTCAGCCCCAGCATTTT. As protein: CASSESGGGQPQHF.

In nucleotides, the CDR3 is TGTGCCAGCAGCCTTAGCGGGAGGGGCCTCGATGAGCAGTTCTTC. It yields the protein CASSLSGRGLDEQFF. This chain joins TRBV11-3 and TRBJ2-1; TRBD2 matches at 11 bases. Trimming at V came to 5 bases and at J to 8 bases, leaving 8 bases not matched to a gene. The germline V gene has CDR1 SGHNT and CDR2 YENEEA. The CDR3 loop spans 15 amino acids. Based on the CDR3 plus reference TRBV11-3 and TRBJ2-1, the full variable domain is EAGVVQSPRYKIIEKKQPVAFWCNPISGHNTLYWYLQNLGQGPELLIRYENEEAVDDSQLPKDRFSAERLKGVDSTLKIQPAELGDSAVYLCASSLSGRGLDEQFFGPGTRLTVL.

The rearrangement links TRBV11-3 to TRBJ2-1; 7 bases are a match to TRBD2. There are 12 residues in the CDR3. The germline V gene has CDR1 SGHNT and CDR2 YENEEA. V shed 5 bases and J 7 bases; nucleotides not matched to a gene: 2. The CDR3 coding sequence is TGTGCCAGCAGCGATAGCGGGAATGAGCAGTTCTTC. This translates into CASSDSGNEQFF.

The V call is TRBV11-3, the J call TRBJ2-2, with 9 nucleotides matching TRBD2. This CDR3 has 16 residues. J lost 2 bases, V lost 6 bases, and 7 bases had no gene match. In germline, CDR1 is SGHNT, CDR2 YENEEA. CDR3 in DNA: TGTGCCAGCAGATGGCGGGAGGGCCTAAACACCGGGGAGCTGTTTTTT. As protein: CASRWREGLNTGELFF.

The CDR3 spells CASSLVQSNQPQHF. CDR3 DNA sequence: TGTGCCAGCAGTTTAGTACAGAGCAATCAGCCCCAGCATTTT. The chain is built from TRBV28 and TRBJ1-5; no reliable D call. The germline V and J ends were trimmed by 2 bases and 1 base, with 6 bases remaining between them. The CDR3 is made up of 14 amino acids. Germline-derived CDR1 and CDR2 are MDHEN and SYDVKM.

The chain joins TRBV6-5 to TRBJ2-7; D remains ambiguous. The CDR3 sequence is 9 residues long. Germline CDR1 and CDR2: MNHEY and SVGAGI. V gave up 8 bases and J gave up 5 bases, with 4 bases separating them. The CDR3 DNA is TGTGCCAGCCGTCACGAGCAGTACTTC. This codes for CASRHEQYF.

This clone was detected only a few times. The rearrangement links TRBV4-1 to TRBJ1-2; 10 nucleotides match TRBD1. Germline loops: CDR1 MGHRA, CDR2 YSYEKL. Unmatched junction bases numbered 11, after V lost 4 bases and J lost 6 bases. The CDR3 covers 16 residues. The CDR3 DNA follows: TGCGCCAGCAGCCCACGACAGGGGGCGGTGAAGGATGGCTACACCTTC. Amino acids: CASSPRQGAVKDGYTF.

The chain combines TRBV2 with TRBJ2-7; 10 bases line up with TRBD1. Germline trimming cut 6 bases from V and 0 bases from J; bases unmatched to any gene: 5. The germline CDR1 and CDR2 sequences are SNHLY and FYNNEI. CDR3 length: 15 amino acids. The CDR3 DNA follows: TGTGCCAGCAGCGAGGACAGGGGGTTCTCCTACGAGCAGTACTTC. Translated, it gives CASSEDRGFSYEQYF.

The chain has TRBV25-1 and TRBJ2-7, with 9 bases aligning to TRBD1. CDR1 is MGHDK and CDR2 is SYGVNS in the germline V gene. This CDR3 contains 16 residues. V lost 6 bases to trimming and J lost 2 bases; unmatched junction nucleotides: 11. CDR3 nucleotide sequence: TGTGCCAGCAGGCCAACTAAGGGACAGGGAACCTACGAGCAGTACTTC. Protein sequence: CASRPTKGQGTYEQYF.

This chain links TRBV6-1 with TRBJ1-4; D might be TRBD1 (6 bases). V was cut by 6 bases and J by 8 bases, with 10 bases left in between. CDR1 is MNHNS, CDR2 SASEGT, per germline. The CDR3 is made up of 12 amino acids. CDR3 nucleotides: TGTGCCAGCAGAGCAGGGGACGAAAAACTGTTTTTT. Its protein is CASRAGDEKLFF.

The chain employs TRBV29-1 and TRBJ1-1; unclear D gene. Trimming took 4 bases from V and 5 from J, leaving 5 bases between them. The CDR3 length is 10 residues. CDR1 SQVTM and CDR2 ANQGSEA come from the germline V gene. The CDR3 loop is CSVALTEAFF. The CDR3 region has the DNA TGCAGCGTTGCCTTAACTGAAGCTTTCTTT.

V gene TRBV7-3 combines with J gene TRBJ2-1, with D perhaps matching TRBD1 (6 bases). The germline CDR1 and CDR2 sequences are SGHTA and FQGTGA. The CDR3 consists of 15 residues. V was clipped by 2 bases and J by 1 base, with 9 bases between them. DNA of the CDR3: TGTGCCAGCAGCTTATCCAGGGGATCCTACAATGAGCAGTTCTTC. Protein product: CASSLSRGSYNEQFF.